This entry concerns a single TCR beta chain. Its antigen remains unknown. This specimen comes from a study of T cells in tuberculosis. Study at large: A South African cohort included IGRA-negative adolescents, latently infected IGRA-positive adolescents and adults with active tuberculosis.

Adolescents were screened for latent TB by skin test and IGRA. CDR1 and CDR2 from the germline V gene are SGHRS and YFSETQ. The trim removed 4 bases at V and 7 bases at J, leaving 7 bases unmatched. The CDR3 has 15 residues. Findings and limits, study-wide: Shorter CDR3-alpha in active tuberculosis partly drove smaller distances.

Method: immunoSEQ multiplex PCR; TCRdb's copy keeps in-frame clones and lacks some. This sample has 35,000 to 40,000 clones, with roughly 93% found just once. This chain uses TRBV5-1 with TRBJ2-1, with 11 bases matching TRBD2. The sequencing sample was made of PBMCs. This sequence was found in a donor between 10 and 35 years old with latent tuberculosis or without tuberculosis infection. Some clones in this sample may be carry-over from other donors' samples. DNA for the CDR3: TGCGCCAGCAGCCCGACTAGCGGGGAGGGAAATGAGCAGTTCTTC. The encoded protein is CASSPTSGEGNEQFF.